This entry lists 21 T cell receptor beta chains sequenced from one sample in a study of CD4 T cells in relation to SARS-CoV-2 and coronaviruses. Before the COVID-19 pandemic, during about 2011-2019, CD4+ T cells were taken from unexposed donors. Isolation of CD4+ T cells took place after roughly nine days in culture. The method was immunoSEQ multiplex PCR; TCRdb's version includes in-frame clones alone and lacks a portion of them. The data contain nearly 20,000 clones, approximately 80% of them seen just once; the ten biggest clones take up about 11%. These receptors' antigens are unknown. Material: CD4+ T cells from PBMCs, cultured in vitro. Receptors originate from a human donor in good health.

The chain employs TRBV12-3 or TRBV12-4 and TRBJ1-1; no reliable D call. V was pared by 6 bases and J by 3 bases, with 11 bases between. There are 13 residues in the CDR3. In DNA form, the CDR3 reads TGTGCCAGCAGCTCCCCAGACCACACTGAAGCTTTCTTT. Its translation is CASSSPDHTEAFF.

The V gene is TRBV7-9, the J gene TRBJ2-7; D ambiguous. The CDR3 length is 14 residues. Germline CDR1 and CDR2: SEHNR and FQNEAQ (reference sequence). The V and J ends lost 6 bases and 4 bases respectively, with 16 bases between them. The CDR3 loop reads CASRVLDTRYEQYF. In DNA, the CDR3 is TGTGCCAGCAGGGTCCTAGACACCCGTTACGAGCAGTACTTC.

The chain carries TRBV4-2 and TRBJ2-3, with D unresolved. The germline V gene encodes CDR1 LGHNA and CDR2 YNFKEQ. CDR3 size: 15 residues. The V end was cut by 0 bases, the J end by 2 bases, with 9 bases between. CDR3 loop: CASSQEGITTDTQYF. CDR3 DNA: TGTGCCAGCAGCCAAGAAGGGATTACCACAGATACGCAGTATTTT.

CDR3 sequence reads: CASSIQGVNEKLFF. The CDR3 coding sequence is TGTGCCAGTAGTATACAGGGGGTAAATGAAAAACTGTTTTTT. The genes are TRBV19 and TRBJ1-4; TRBD1 agrees at 7 bases. CDR3 size: 14 residues. The germline gives CDR1 LNHDA, CDR2 SQIVND (reference sequence). V shed 2 bases and J 5 bases; nucleotides not matched to a gene: 2.

V and J are TRBV7-2 and TRBJ2-3, with 8 bases matching TRBD2. Germline lookup yields CDR1 SGHTA and CDR2 FQGNSA. V lost 5 bases and J lost 3; bases outside the gene matches: 7. This CDR3 spans 15 amino acids. DNA for the CDR3: TGTGCCAGCAGCGAACGGGGGGGTGGGACAGATACGCAGTATTTT. This codes for CASSERGGGTDTQYF.

The chain employs TRBV6-2 or TRBV6-3 and TRBJ1-4; 9 positions agree with TRBD1. There are 14 residues in the CDR3. J was trimmed by 8 bases and V by 3 bases; bases with no gene match: 4. The V gene's germline CDR1 is MNHEY and CDR2 SVGEGT. CDR3 DNA sequence: TGTGCCAGCAGTTATCTCGACAGGGGGGAAAAACTGTTTTTT. Translation gives CASSYLDRGEKLFF.

This clone appeared once. The chain links TRBV19 to TRBJ1-2; possibly TRBD1 for D (5 bases). Germline V gene sequence: CDR1 LNHDA, CDR2 SQIVND (reference sequence). Trimming removed 7 bases from V and 2 bases from J, with 17 bases in between. The CDR3 extends over 15 amino acids. The CDR3 loop reads CASTRGEFGNYGYTF. As DNA, the CDR3 is TGTGCCAGTACGCGGGGGGAATTTGGAAACTATGGCTACACCTTC.

The chain has TRBV18 and TRBJ2-5; D is tentatively TRBD1 or TRBD2 (5 bases each). V lost 1 base, J lost 7 bases, and 13 bases lay in between. The CDR3 runs 14 residues. Germline assignment: CDR1 KGHSH and CDR2 LQKENI. In DNA, the CDR3 is TGTGCCAGCTCACCACGAGTGGGGGAAGGGACCCAGTACTTC. Protein: CASSPRVGEGTQYF.

The chain joins TRBV2 to TRBJ1-1, with D possibly TRBD1 on 6 matching bases. V lost 0 bases to trimming and J lost 1 base, with 12 bases between them. The CDR3 loop spans 16 amino acids. Germline V gives CDR1 SNHLY, CDR2 FYNNEI. CDR3 protein: CASSEARGAGNTEAFF. The DNA of the CDR3 is TGTGCCAGCAGTGAAGCGAGGGGGGCTGGGAACACTGAAGCTTTCTTT.

The chain is built from TRBV18 and TRBJ2-3; possible D gene TRBD2, 6 bases. The V end lost 2 bases, the J end lost 0 bases, and 9 bases lay between the germline ends. Germline V lookup: CDR1 KGHSH, CDR2 LQKENI. The CDR3 runs to 15 residues. Here the CDR3 reads CASSPNRGSTDTQYF. The CDR3 DNA reads TGTGCCAGCTCACCAAATCGGGGGAGCACAGATACGCAGTATTTT.

The J gene is TRBJ2-2, the V gene TRBV19, with D maybe TRBD1 (6 bases). CDR1 is LNHDA, CDR2 SQIVND, per germline (reference sequence). There are 14 residues in the CDR3. Trimming pared 7 bases from V and 0 bases from J, leaving 9 bases between. CDR3 sequence (DNA): TGTGCCAGTAAGACAGGAACGAACACCGGGGAGCTGTTTTTT. Its protein is CASKTGTNTGELFF. The full variable domain, in which reference TRBV19 and TRBJ2-2 provide the parts outside the CDR3, is DGGITQSPKYLFRKEGQNVTLSCEQNLNHDAMYWYRQDPGQGLRLIYYSQIVNDFQKGDIAEGYSVSREKKESFPLTVTSAQKNPTAFYLCASKTGTNTGELFFGEGSRLTVL.

The chain carries TRBV9 and TRBJ1-4; D unresolved. CDR1 and CDR2 from the germline V gene are SGDLS and YYNGEE. Trimming left V 0 bases short and J 0 bases short, with 9 bases between. The CDR3 is 16 amino acids. In nucleotides, the CDR3 is TGTGCCAGCAGCGTAGGGGCAGCTACAACTAATGAAAAACTGTTTTTT. Its translation is CASSVGAATTNEKLFF.

The CDR3 region has the DNA TGTGCCAGCACTACTTATCAGCGTAGCTCCTACAATGAGCAGTTCTTC. It specifies CASTTYQRSSYNEQFF. The chain is built from TRBV7-9 and TRBJ2-1; D is unclear. This CDR3 region has 16 residues. V lost 7 bases, J lost 0 bases, and 16 bases lay in between. Germline V gives CDR1 SEHNR, CDR2 FQNEAQ (reference sequence).

V usage is TRBV6-5 and J usage is TRBJ1-3, with no clear D. Germline assignment: CDR1 MNHEY and CDR2 SVGAGI. This CDR3 region has 14 residues. Trimming removed 4 bases at V and 0 bases at J, with 7 bases between. The CDR3 DNA sequence: TGTGCCAGCAGTTTTGGGATCTCTGGAAACACCATATATTTT. Translating gives CASSFGISGNTIYF.

J is TRBJ2-5 and V is TRBV2; TRBD2 aligns across 8 bases. Germline V gene sequence: CDR1 SNHLY, CDR2 FYNNEI. The CDR3 contains 14 residues. V was pared by 3 bases and J by 4 bases, with 4 bases of the junction left unmatched. The CDR3 bases are TGTGCCAGCAGTGAGTCAAGCGGGGGAGAGACCCAGTACTTC. Translation: CASSESSGGETQYF.

The chain employs TRBV5-1 and TRBJ2-1; 9 bases align to TRBD1. With V trimmed by 1 base and J by 5 bases, 4 bases remained unmatched. The CDR3 runs to 15 residues. Germline V gene data show CDR1 as SGHRS and CDR2 as YFSETQ. DNA of the CDR3: TGCGCCAGCAGCTTGTTGGGACAGGGAAACAATGAGCAGTTCTTC. Encoded protein: CASSLLGQGNNEQFF.

J is TRBJ1-6 and V is TRBV19; 9 nucleotides agree with TRBD1. Germline CDR1 LNHDA, CDR2 SQIVND (reference sequence). J gave up 8 bases and V 1 base, and 3 bases lay outside the gene matches. The CDR3 is made up of 15 amino acids. The CDR3 nucleotides read TGTGCCAGTAGTATAGGACAGGGGGATTATTCACCCCTCCACTTT. It codes for CASSIGQGDYSPLHF. The full variable domain, with the rest looked up from reference TRBV19 and TRBJ1-6, is DGGITQSPKYLFRKEGQNVTLSCEQNLNHDAMYWYRQDPGQGLRLIYYSQIVNDFQKGDIAEGYSVSREKKESFPLTVTSAQKNPTAFYLCASSIGQGDYSPLHFGNGTRLTVT.

V and J are TRBV7-8 and TRBJ1-2; D is uncertain. CDR3 length equals 14 residues. The V end lost 5 bases, the J end lost 1 base, and 11 bases lay between the germline ends. CDR1 SGHVS and CDR2 FQNEAQ come from the germline V gene. The CDR3 protein is CASSQRSDNYGYTF. The CDR3 nucleotides read TGTGCCAGCAGCCAAAGAAGCGATAACTATGGCTACACCTTC.

The gene calls are TRBV19 and TRBJ1-2, with a possible D match to TRBD1 (6 bases). V was cut by 6 bases and J by 4 bases, with 15 bases left in between. The germline V gene encodes CDR1 LNHDA and CDR2 SQIVND (reference sequence). The CDR3 is made up of 14 amino acids. The CDR3 DNA reads TGTGCCAGTAGCGGGTCGGGGGGCGGCTATGGCTACACCTTC. It specifies CASSGSGGGYGYTF.

The chain combines TRBV2 with TRBJ2-7; 9 bases agree with TRBD1. Germline values: CDR1 SNHLY, CDR2 FYNNEI. V was clipped by 5 bases and J by 4 bases; unmatched bases: 15. The CDR3 length is 17 residues. The CDR3 reads CASSPQPEGQGGYEQYF. Written as DNA, the CDR3 is TGTGCCAGCAGTCCGCAGCCGGAGGGACAGGGCGGGTACGAGCAGTACTTC.

V gene TRBV6-1 combines with J gene TRBJ2-7, with D uncertain. Looked up from germline, CDR1 is MNHNS and CDR2 is SASEGT. This CDR3 is built from 15 residues. V lost 2 bases, J lost 0 bases, and 11 bases lay in between. CDR3: CASSERSRSSYEQYF. In DNA, the CDR3 is TGTGCCAGCAGTGAAAGGTCACGAAGCTCCTACGAGCAGTACTTC.